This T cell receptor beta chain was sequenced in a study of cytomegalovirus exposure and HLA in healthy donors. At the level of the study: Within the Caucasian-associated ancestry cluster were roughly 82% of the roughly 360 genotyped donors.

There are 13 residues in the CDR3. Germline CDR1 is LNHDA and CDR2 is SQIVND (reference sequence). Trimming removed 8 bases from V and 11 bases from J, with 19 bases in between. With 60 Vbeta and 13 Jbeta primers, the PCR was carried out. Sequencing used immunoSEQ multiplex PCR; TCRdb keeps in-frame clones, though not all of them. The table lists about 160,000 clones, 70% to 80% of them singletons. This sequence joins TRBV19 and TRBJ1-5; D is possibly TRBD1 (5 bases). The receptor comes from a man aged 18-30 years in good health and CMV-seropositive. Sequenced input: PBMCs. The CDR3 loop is CASSGTLSSAQHF. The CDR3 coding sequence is TGTGCCAGTTCCGGGACTCTATCCTCAGCCCAGCATTTT.